This TCR beta chain was obtained from a study of cytomegalovirus exposure and HLA in healthy donors. The wider study: The same platform was used for the 110 or so validation repertoires as for the 650 to 700 first-cohort repertoires, as reported in a later analysis. Regarding the study as a whole: Some TCR beta chains (over 150 of them) were listed as cytomegalovirus-associated.

TCRdb's table, derived via immunoSEQ multiplex PCR, lists solely in-frame clones and lacks some. The sample records fewer than 250,000 clones, approximately 87% being singletons. Comments on this clone: Its antigen is not identified.

After removal of 4 bases from V and 7 bases from J, the junction contained 7 bases not matched to a gene. This CDR3 spans 16 amino acids. Germline lookup yields CDR1 SGDLS and CDR2 YYNGEE. The receptor was isolated from a woman younger than 35 in good health and CMV-seronegative. The sequenced sample consisted of PBMCs. The rearrangement uses TRBV9 and TRBJ2-1, with TRBD2 identical over 14 bases. CDR3 sequence: CASSSRLAGGRNEQFF. The CDR3 nucleotides read TGTGCCAGCAGCTCAAGACTAGCGGGGGGGAGAAATGAGCAGTTCTTC.